Following are 11 T cell receptor beta chains from one sample sequenced in a study of cytomegalovirus exposure and HLA in healthy donors. The PCR contained 60 Vbeta and 13 Jbeta primers. The assay was immunoSEQ multiplex PCR, and TCRdb's table has in-frame clones only and misses some. Of about 220,000 clones in the sample, roughly 84% were seen once. The sequenced sample consisted of PBMCs. The receptors come from a boy younger than 10 in good health and CMV-seronegative.

The chain carries TRBV5-1 and TRBJ2-2; weak D call: TRBD1 (7 bases). CDR1 and CDR2 from the germline V gene are SGHRS and YFSETQ. This CDR3 region has 15 residues. The V end was cut by 0 bases, the J end by 4 bases, with 10 bases between. This CDR3 is CASSLAQGGTGELFF. CDR3 coding DNA: TGCGCCAGCAGCTTGGCCCAGGGGGGCACCGGGGAGCTGTTTTTT.

The chain couples TRBV9 to TRBJ2-3; the D gene is possibly TRBD2 (5 bases). Looked up from germline, CDR1 is SGDLS and CDR2 is YYNGEE. With 0 bases removed from V and 1 base from J, the gap between germline ends came to 9 bases. This CDR3 contains 15 residues. CDR3 nucleotide sequence: TGTGCCAGCAGCGTAGGTGTCGGGGGCACAGATACGCAGTATTTT. It is translated as CASSVGVGGTDTQYF.

The chain couples TRBV11-2 to TRBJ2-1; D is possibly TRBD2 (5 bases). The V end was cut by 5 bases, the J end by 5 bases, with 16 bases between. CDR1 and CDR2 from the germline V gene are SGHAT and FQNNGV. The CDR3 covers 15 residues. This CDR3 is CASSVVLVGHNEQFF. DNA for the CDR3: TGTGCCAGCAGCGTAGTACTAGTTGGCCACAATGAGCAGTTCTTC.

The J gene is TRBJ1-3, the V gene TRBV5-8; 7 bases are a match to TRBD1. Trimming took 2 bases from V and 4 from J; bases not matched to a gene: 6. The CDR3 spans 15 residues. The germline V gene encodes CDR1 SGHTS and CDR2 YDEGEE. CDR3 region: CASSLRTGVGNTIYF. CDR3 nucleotides: TGTGCCAGCAGCTTAAGAACAGGGGTCGGAAACACCATATATTTT.

V and J are TRBV4-1 and TRBJ1-2; D remains unclear. Germline V gives CDR1 MGHRA, CDR2 YSYEKL. The CDR3 has 14 residues. V lost 0 bases to trimming and J lost 8 bases, with 13 bases between them. CDR3 coding DNA: TGCGCCAGCAGCCAAGAAAACGGGGAGGAAGGCTACACCTTC. Translation gives CASSQENGEEGYTF.

This clone was seen a single time. This rearrangement joins TRBV6-1 to TRBJ2-3; TRBD1 is a possible D gene (5 bases). CDR1 is MNHNS and CDR2 is SASEGT in the germline V gene. Between the trimmed V and J ends, which lost 1 base and 6 bases, there was a span of 17 bases. CDR3 size: 16 residues. CDR3 protein: CASSEVPPTAGDTQYF. The CDR3 region has the DNA TGTGCCAGCAGTGAAGTCCCTCCTACAGCAGGGGATACGCAGTATTTT.

This rearrangement joins TRBV6-5 to TRBJ2-7; 7 nucleotides align to TRBD2. V lost 4 bases, J lost 4 bases, and 7 bases stayed unmatched. The CDR3 is 14 residues long. In germline, CDR1 is MNHEY, CDR2 SVGAGI. DNA for the CDR3: TGTGCCAGCAGTTTCGCGGGAGTATTATACGAGCAGTACTTC. Amino acid sequence: CASSFAGVLYEQYF.

The CDR3 region is CASSFSGVNGGEQFF. Written as DNA, the CDR3 is TGCGCCAGCAGTTTTAGCGGGGTTAATGGGGGCGAGCAGTTCTTC. The V gene is TRBV5-1, the J gene TRBJ2-1, with 8 bases fitting TRBD2. This CDR3 contains 15 residues. V trimming: 5 bases; J trimming: 10 bases; junction bases outside the gene matches: 14. CDR1 and CDR2 (germline): SGHRS, YFSETQ.

The genes are TRBV11-1 and TRBJ1-2; D remains ambiguous. The CDR3 sequence is 14 residues long. Germline V gives CDR1 SGHAT, CDR2 FQDESV (reference sequence). Trimming removed 1 base from V and 2 bases from J, with 8 bases in between. The DNA of the CDR3 is TGTGCCAGCAGCTTAGACACAATAAACTATGGCTACACCTTC. Protein sequence: CASSLDTINYGYTF.

The chain has TRBV7-9 and TRBJ2-5; D is possibly TRBD2 (7 bases). CDR1 is SEHNR, CDR2 FQNEAQ, per germline (reference sequence). Trimming shortened V by 5 bases and J by 3 bases, and 19 bases separated the two germline ends. The CDR3 sequence is 16 residues long. DNA for the CDR3: TGTGCCAGCAGCCTCCTTTGGGGGGAGGGGGAAGAGACCCAGTACTTC. Amino acid sequence: CASSLLWGEGEETQYF.

This clone was seen a handful of times. The chain recombines TRBV11-2 with TRBJ1-3; D may be TRBD1 (6 bases). The germline gives CDR1 SGHAT, CDR2 FQNNGV. The V end was cut by 0 bases, the J end by 1 base, with 13 bases between. CDR3 length equals 17 residues. Written as DNA, the CDR3 is TGTGCCAGCAGCTTAGATAGTAGGACAGTGTCTGGAAACACCATATATTTT. It specifies CASSLDSRTVSGNTIYF.